The sample holds many counts of the clone carrying this T cell receptor beta chain. Its antigen is not known. Diagnoses used clinical symptoms, serum thyroxine and TRAb, thyroid ultrasound and orbital computed tomography. This sample is drawn from a study of T cells in Graves' hyperthyroidism and ophthalmopathy. Study as a whole: Peripheral blood draws took place at initial diagnosis, ahead of any treatment.

Study-level results: Ophthalmopathy cases were set apart from stable hyperthyroidism by a 13 V-J model.

Regions amplified from RNA transcripts were the TCR beta CDR3 regions. RT-PCR in the first round (using the HTBI primer set) targeted the TCR CDR3. TCRdb itself ran the multiplex PCR reads through MiXCR, one entry per CDR3 protein. This sample has approximately 620,000 distinct CDR3 sequences; approximately 15% occur once, and the top ten carry 4.5% to 6%. The specimen sequenced was blood. This receptor was identified in a woman in her twenties or thirties with Graves' hyperthyroidism that later progressed to Graves' ophthalmopathy.

CDR3 coding DNA: TGTGCCAGCATTTTACGTAGAGACCGTACCCGTGAAGCTTTCTTT. Its translation: CASILRRDRTREAFF. The J gene is TRBJ1-1, the V gene TRBV6-1; the D is unclear. This CDR3 spans 15 amino acids. In germline, CDR1 is MNHNS, CDR2 SASEGT. Between the trimmed V and J ends, which lost 7 bases and 7 bases, there was a span of 22 bases.